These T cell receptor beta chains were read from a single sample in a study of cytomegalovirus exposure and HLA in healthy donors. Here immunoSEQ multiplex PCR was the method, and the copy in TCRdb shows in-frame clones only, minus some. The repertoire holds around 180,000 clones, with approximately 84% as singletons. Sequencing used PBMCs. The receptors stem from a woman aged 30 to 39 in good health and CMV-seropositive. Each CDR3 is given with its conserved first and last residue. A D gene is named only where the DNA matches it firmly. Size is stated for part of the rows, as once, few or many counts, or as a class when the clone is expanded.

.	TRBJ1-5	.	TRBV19	CASSIDRVSNQPQHF	TGTGCCAGTAGTATAGACAGGGTGAGCAATCAGCCCCAGCATTTT
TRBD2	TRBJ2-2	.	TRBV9	CASSVGSGGPIGELFF	TGTGCCAGCAGCGTAGGGTCGGGAGGGCCAATCGGGGAGCTGTTTTTT
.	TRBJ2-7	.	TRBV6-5	CASSSDRSTYEQYF	TGTGCCAGCAGCTCTGACAGGTCGACCTACGAGCAGTACTTC
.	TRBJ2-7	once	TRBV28	CASGRFRDEQYF	TGTGCCAGCGGGAGATTTCGAGACGAGCAGTACTTC
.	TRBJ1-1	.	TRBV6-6	CASSRQVLNTEAFF	TGTGCCAGCAGCCGACAGGTACTTAACACTGAAGCTTTCTTT
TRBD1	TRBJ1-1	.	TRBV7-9	CASSLPQGMNTEAFF	TGTGCCAGCAGCTTACCACAGGGGATGAACACTGAAGCTTTCTTT
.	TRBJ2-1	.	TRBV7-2	CASSLAGAPDEQFF	TGTGCCAGCAGCTTAGCGGGCGCGCCCGATGAGCAGTTCTTC
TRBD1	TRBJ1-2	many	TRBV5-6	CASSSDGTVLVFDGYTF	TGTGCCAGCAGCTCGGATGGGACAGTCTTGGTTTTCGATGGCTACACCTTC
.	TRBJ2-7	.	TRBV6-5	CASSYSSRTANYEQYF	TGTGCCAGCAGTTACTCTTCTAGGACAGCCAACTACGAGCAGTACTTC
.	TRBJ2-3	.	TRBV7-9	CASSPNGGDTQYF	TGTGCCAGCAGCCCGAATGGCGGAGATACGCAGTATTTT
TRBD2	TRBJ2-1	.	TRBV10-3	CAISESKGLAGVYEQFF	TGTGCCATCAGTGAGTCGAAGGGACTAGCGGGAGTATATGAGCAGTTCTTC
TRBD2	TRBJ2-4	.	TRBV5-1	CASSRPSGQKNIQYF	TGCGCCAGCAGCCGGCCTAGCGGGCAGAAAAACATTCAGTACTTC
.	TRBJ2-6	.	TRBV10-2	CASSESGASSGANVLTF	TGCGCCAGCAGTGAGTCAGGAGCGAGCTCTGGGGCCAACGTCCTGACTTTC
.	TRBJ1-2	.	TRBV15	CATSRDRYGYTF	TGTGCCACCAGCAGAGATCGGTATGGCTACACCTTC
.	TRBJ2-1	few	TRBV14	CASSLGRSQSNEQFF	TGTGCCAGCAGCCTAGGGAGGTCACAGTCTAATGAGCAGTTCTTC
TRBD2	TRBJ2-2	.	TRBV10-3	CAILAANTGELFF	TGTGCCATCCTAGCGGCGAACACCGGGGAGCTGTTTTTT
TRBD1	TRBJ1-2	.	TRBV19	CASSSETGPIYGYTF	TGTGCCAGTAGCTCTGAGACAGGGCCCATCTATGGCTACACCTTC
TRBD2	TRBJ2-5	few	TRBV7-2	CASSVRLAGEETQYF	TGTGCCAGCAGCGTAAGACTAGCGGGAGAAGAGACCCAGTACTTC
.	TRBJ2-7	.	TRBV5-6	CASSWGDYEQYF	TGTGCCAGCAGTTGGGGGGACTACGAGCAGTACTTC
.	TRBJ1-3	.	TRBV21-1	CASSKARQGAIQLSGNTIYF	TGTGCCAGCAGCAAAGCAAGACAGGGGGCGATCCAACTTTCTGGAAACACCATATATTTT
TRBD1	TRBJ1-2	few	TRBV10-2	CASSEWGTDSNYGYTF	TGCGCCAGCAGTGAGTGGGGGACAGACAGTAACTATGGCTACACCTTC
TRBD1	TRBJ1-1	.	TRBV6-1	CASSEQGGNTEAFF	TGTGCCAGCAGTGAACAGGGGGGGAACACTGAAGCTTTCTTT
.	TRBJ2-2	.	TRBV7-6	CASSLLGDRSIGELFF	TGTGCCAGCAGCTTACTTGGCGACAGGAGCATCGGGGAGCTGTTTTTT
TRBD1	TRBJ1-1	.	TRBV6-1	CASLRGQTEAFF	TGTGCCAGCCTCAGGGGGCAGACTGAAGCTTTCTTT